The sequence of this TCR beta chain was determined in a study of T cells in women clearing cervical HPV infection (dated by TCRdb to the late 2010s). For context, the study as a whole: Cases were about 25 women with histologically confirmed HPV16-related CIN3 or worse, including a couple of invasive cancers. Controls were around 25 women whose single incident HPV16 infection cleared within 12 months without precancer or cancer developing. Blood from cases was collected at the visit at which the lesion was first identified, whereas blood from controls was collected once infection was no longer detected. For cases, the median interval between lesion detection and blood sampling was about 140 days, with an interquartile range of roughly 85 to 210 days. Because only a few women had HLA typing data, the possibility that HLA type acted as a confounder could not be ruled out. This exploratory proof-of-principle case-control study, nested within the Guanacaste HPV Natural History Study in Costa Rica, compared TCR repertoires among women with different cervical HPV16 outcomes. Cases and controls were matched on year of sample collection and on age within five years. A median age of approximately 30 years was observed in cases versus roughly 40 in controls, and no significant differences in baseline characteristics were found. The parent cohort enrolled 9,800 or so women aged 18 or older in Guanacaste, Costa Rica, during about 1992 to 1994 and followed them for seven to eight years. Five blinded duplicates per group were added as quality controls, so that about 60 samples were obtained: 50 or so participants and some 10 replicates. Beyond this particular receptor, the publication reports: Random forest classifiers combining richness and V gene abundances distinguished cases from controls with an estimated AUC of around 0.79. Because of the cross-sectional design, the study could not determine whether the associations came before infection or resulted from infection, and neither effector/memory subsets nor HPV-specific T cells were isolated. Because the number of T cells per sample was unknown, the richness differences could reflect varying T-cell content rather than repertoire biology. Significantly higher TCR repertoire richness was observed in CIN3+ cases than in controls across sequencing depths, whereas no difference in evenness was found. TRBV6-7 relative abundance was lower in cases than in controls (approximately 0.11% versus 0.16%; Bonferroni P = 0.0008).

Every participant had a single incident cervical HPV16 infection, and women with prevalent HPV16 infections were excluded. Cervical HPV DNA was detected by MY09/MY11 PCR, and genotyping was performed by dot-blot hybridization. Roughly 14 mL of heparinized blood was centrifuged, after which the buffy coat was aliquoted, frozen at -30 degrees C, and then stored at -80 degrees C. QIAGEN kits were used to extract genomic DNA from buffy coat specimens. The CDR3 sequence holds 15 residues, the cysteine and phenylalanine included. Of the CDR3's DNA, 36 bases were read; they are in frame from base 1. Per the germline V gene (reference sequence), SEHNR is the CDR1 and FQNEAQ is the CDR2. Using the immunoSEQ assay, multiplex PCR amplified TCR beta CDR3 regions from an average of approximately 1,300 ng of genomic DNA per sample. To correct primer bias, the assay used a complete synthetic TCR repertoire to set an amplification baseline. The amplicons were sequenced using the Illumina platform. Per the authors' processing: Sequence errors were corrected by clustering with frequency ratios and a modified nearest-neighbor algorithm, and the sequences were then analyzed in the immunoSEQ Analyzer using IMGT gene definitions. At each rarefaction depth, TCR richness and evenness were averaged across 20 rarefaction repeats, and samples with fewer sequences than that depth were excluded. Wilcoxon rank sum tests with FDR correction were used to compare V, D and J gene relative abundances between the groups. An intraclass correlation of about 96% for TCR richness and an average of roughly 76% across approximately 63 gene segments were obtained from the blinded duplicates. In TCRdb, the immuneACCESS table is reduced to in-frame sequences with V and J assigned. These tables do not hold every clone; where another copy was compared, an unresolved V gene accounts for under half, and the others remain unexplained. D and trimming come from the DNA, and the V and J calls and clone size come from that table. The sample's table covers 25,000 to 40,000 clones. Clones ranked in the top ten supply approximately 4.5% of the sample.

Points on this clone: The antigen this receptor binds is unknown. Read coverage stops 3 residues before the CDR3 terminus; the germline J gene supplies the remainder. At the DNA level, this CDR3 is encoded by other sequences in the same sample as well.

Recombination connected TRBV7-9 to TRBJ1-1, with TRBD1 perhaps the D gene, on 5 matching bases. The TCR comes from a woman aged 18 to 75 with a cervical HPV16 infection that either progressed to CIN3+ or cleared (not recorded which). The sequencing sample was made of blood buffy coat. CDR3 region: CASSLSYGGRETAFF. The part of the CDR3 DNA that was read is TGTGCCAGCAGCTTATCGTACGGGGGTCGAGAGACA.